Following are 11 T cell receptor beta chains from one sample sequenced in a study of T cell responses to AZD1222 COVID-19 vaccine. The repertoire was sequenced with immunoSEQ multiplex PCR; TCRdb's copy has only in-frame clones and lacks some. The data show approximately 190,000 clones, with about nine tenths seen just once and approximately 2.7% held by the top ten. Here the sequenced sample was peripheral blood, taken on day 0 of MenACWY control vaccination. Receptors originate from an adult in good health.

This clone was picked up one time. The chain is built from TRBV27 and TRBJ2-7; 7 bases line up with TRBD2. V was clipped by 5 bases and J by 2 bases; unmatched bases: 6. Germline assignment: CDR1 MNHEY and CDR2 SMNVEV (reference sequence). The CDR3 has 14 amino acids. CDR3 sequence reads: CASSPLAEAYEQYF. As DNA, the CDR3 is TGTGCCAGCAGTCCCCTAGCGGAGGCCTACGAGCAGTACTTC.

This chain links TRBV27 with TRBJ2-2; D is unresolved. Germline V lookup: CDR1 MNHEY, CDR2 SMNVEV (reference sequence). V lost 1 base, J lost 4 bases, and 10 bases lay in between. The CDR3 sequence is 15 residues long. CDR3 loop: CASSLWAVGTGELFF. In DNA form, the CDR3 reads TGTGCCAGCAGTTTATGGGCGGTGGGCACCGGGGAGCTGTTTTTT.

This clone was seen a handful of times. This chain links TRBV9 with TRBJ1-1; D is unclear. The CDR3 is 13 amino acids. Between the trimmed V and J ends, which lost 3 bases and 4 bases, there was a span of 10 bases. From germline, CDR1 is SGDLS and CDR2 YYNGEE. CDR3 loop: CASSGAASTEAFF. The DNA for the CDR3 is TGTGCCAGCAGCGGGGCCGCCAGCACTGAAGCTTTCTTT.

This clone was observed once. V is TRBV12-3 or TRBV12-4 and J is TRBJ1-5; 7 nucleotides align to TRBD1. The CDR3 has 13 amino acids. V was clipped by 5 bases and J by 7 bases; unmatched bases: 5. DNA of the CDR3: TGTGCCAGCAGTGAACAGGGGTTACAGCCCCAGCATTTT. Its protein product is CASSEQGLQPQHF.

This sequence joins TRBV3-1 (or the pseudogene TRBV3-2) and TRBJ2-7, with 7 bases fitting TRBD1. Looked up from germline, CDR1 is LGHDT and CDR2 is YNNKEL (reference sequence). V trimming: 7 bases; J trimming: 0 bases; junction bases outside the gene matches: 3. CDR3 length: 13 amino acids. The CDR3: CASTGGVSYEQYF. CDR3 DNA sequence: TGTGCCAGCACAGGGGGAGTCTCCTACGAGCAGTACTTC.

The J gene is TRBJ2-3, the V gene TRBV5-1, with a weak D call TRBD2 (7 bases). V lost 4 bases and J 6 bases, leaving 21 bases between the germline ends. Germline V gene sequence: CDR1 SGHRS, CDR2 YFSETQ. The CDR3 has 16 residues. As DNA, the CDR3 is TGCGCCAGCAGCCCATACTCCGGGGGGCTCGGGGATACGCAGTATTTT. Translating gives CASSPYSGGLGDTQYF.

The chain has TRBV3-1 (or the pseudogene TRBV3-2) and TRBJ2-2, with 9 bases matching TRBD1. Germline CDR1 reads LGHDT; CDR2 reads YNNKEL (reference sequence). J gave up 6 bases and V 4 bases, and 9 bases lay outside the gene matches. CDR3 length equals 16 residues. The CDR3 DNA follows: TGTGCCAGCAGCCTTCGAACAGGGGGCTTATCCGGGGAGCTGTTTTTT. Its translation: CASSLRTGGLSGELFF.

The CDR3 nucleotides are TGTGCCAGCATGCCAGGGGGCATAAATCAGCCCCAGCATTTT. This encodes CASMPGGINQPQHF. The chain couples TRBV11-1 to TRBJ1-5; 8 bases are shared with TRBD1. V shed 7 bases and J 4 bases; nucleotides not matched to a gene: 6. The CDR3 is made up of 14 amino acids. Germline values: CDR1 SGHAT, CDR2 FQDESV (reference sequence).

This sequence joins TRBV9 and TRBJ2-4, with TRBD1 as a possible D gene (6 bases). The V gene's germline CDR1 is SGDLS and CDR2 YYNGEE. The V gene lost 0 bases and the J gene lost 0 bases, with 10 bases spanning the gap. CDR3 size: 16 residues. The CDR3, as DNA: TGTGCCAGCAGCGTAGCGTCAGGGGAAGCCAAAAACATTCAGTACTTC. It encodes CASSVASGEAKNIQYF. The full variable domain, its missing parts supplied by reference TRBV9 and TRBJ2-4, is DSGVTQTPKHLITATGQRVTLRCSPRSGDLSVYWYQQSLDQGLQFLIQYYNGEERAKGNILERFSAQQFPDLHSELNLSSLELGDSALYFCASSVASGEAKNIQYFGAGTRLSVL.

CDR3 loop: CASSTSFRQGDEQFF. CDR3 DNA: TGTGCCAGCAGTACCTCTTTTAGACAAGGGGATGAGCAGTTCTTC. The chain couples TRBV27 to TRBJ2-1, with TRBD1 as a possible D gene (5 bases). With 5 bases removed from V and 8 bases from J, the gap between germline ends came to 19 bases. Germline CDR1 MNHEY, CDR2 SMNVEV (reference sequence). This CDR3 contains 15 residues.

The genes are TRBV19 and TRBJ2-3, with TRBD2 identical over 7 bases. The junction had 10 bases not matched to a gene; V was cut back by 4 bases and J by 0 bases. Germline V lookup: CDR1 LNHDA, CDR2 SQIVND (reference sequence). The CDR3 is 17 residues long. The CDR3 protein is CASSTPVGGVSTDTQYF. The CDR3 coding sequence is TGTGCCAGTAGTACCCCCGTGGGGGGGGTTAGCACAGATACGCAGTATTTT. Full variable domain (outside the CDR3, taken from reference TRBV19 and TRBJ2-3): DGGITQSPKYLFRKEGQNVTLSCEQNLNHDAMYWYRQDPGQGLRLIYYSQIVNDFQKGDIAEGYSVSREKKESFPLTVTSAQKNPTAFYLCASSTPVGGVSTDTQYFGPGTRLTVL.